This entry describes one T cell receptor (beta chain). This entry is derived from a study of T cell changes during pregnancy in multiple sclerosis. Profiled with immunoSEQ multiplex PCR; TCRdb holds only in-frame clones, not every one. Among about 36,000 clones listed, 90% to 95% were seen once. V dropped 1 base and J dropped 7 bases, with 14 bases sitting between them. CDR1 SGHRS and CDR2 YFSETQ come from the germline V gene. The CDR3 is 14 residues long. The rearrangement links TRBV5-1 to TRBJ1-1; possible D gene TRBD1, 5 bases. This receptor was obtained from a female donor with multiple sclerosis, enrolled in a pregnancy study. The source was CD4+ T cells from peripheral blood mononuclear cells, collected after pregnancy. Here the CDR3 DNA reads TGCGCCAGCAGCTTGTCCAGGGCCAGTGGTGAAGCTTTCTTT. Translation gives CASSLSRASGEAFF.